This T cell receptor beta chain was captured by sequencing in a study of radiation and T cells in renal cell carcinoma. Background on the study: Nephrectomy followed 15 Gy stereotactic body radiation by 4 weeks.

Findings and caveats of the study: From baseline, blood top tumor clonotypes peaked at 2 weeks post-radiation.

The repertoire was sequenced with immunoSEQ multiplex PCR; TCRdb's copy has only in-frame clones and lacks some. Seen here are roughly 120,000 clones, approximately 78% observed once, and the top ten hold approximately 3%. Time point indicated: baseline pretreatment blood. Described treatment: 15 Gy SBRT to primary tumor, nephrectomy 4 weeks later. Blood was sampled at baseline, 2 weeks and 4 weeks after SBRT. This renal cell carcinoma was of the clear cell type. CDR3 length: 13 residues. Germline CDR1 WNHNN, CDR2 SYGVQD (reference sequence). V lost 8 bases, J lost 1 base, and 11 bases lay in between. On this clone: Its antigen is as yet unknown.

The gene calls are TRBV10-1 and TRBJ1-1, with no clear D. This clonotype was obtained from a woman aged 55-70 years with renal cell carcinoma. The material sequenced was blood, taken from a patient whose treatment included radiotherapy and nephrectomy. Here the CDR3 reads CASSARENTEAFF. In DNA form, the CDR3 reads TGCGCCAGCTCGGCCCGGGAGAACACTGAAGCTTTCTTT.